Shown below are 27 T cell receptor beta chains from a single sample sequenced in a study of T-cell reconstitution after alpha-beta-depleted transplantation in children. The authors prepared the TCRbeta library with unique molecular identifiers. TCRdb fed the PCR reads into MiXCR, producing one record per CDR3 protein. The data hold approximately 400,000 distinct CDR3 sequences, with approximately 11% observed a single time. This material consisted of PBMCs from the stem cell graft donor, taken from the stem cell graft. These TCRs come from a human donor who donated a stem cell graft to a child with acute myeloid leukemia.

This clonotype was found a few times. The CDR3 DNA is TGCAGTGCTAGTTGGCTCTTAGAAGGGACCCAGTACTTC. Translating gives CSASWLLEGTQYF. The rearrangement joins TRBV20-1 to TRBJ2-5; D is unresolved. The V gene's germline CDR1 is DFQATT and CDR2 SNEGSKA (reference sequence). The CDR3 consists of 13 residues. With 3 bases removed from V and 7 bases from J, the gap between germline ends came to 15 bases.

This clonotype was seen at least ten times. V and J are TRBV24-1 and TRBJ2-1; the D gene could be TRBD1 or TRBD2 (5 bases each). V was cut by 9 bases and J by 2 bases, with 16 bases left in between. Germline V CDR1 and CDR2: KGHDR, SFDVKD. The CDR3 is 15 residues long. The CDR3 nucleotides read TGTGCCACCGGGGGTGGCGCGGGCGCCTACAATGAGCAGTTCTTC. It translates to CATGGGAGAYNEQFF.

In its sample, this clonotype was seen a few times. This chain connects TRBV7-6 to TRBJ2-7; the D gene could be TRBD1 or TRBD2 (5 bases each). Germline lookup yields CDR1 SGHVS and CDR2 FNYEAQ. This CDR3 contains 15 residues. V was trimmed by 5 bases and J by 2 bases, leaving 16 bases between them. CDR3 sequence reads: CASSPGAAGTYEQYF. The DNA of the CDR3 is TGTGCCAGCAGCCCCGGGGCAGCCGGGACCTACGAGCAGTACTTC.

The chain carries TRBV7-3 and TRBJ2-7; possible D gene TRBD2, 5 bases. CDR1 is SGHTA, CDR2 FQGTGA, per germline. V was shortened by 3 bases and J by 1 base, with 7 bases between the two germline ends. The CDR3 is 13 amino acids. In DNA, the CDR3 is TGTGCCAGCAGCTTCGGGATTTCCTACGAGCAGTACTTC. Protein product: CASSFGISYEQYF.

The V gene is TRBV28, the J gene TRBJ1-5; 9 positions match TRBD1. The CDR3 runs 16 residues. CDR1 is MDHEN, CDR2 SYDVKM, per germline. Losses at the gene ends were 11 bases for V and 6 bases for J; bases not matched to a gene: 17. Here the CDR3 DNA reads TGTGCCGCTTACACCCGGGGACAGGGCATTGGTCAGCCCCAGCATTTT. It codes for CAAYTRGQGIGQPQHF. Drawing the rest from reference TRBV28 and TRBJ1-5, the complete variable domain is DVKVTQSSRYLVKRTGEKVFLECVQDMDHENMFWYRQDPGLGLRLIYFSYDVKMKEKGDIPEGYSVSREKKERFSLILESASTNQTSMYLCAAYTRGQGIGQPQHFGDGTRLSIL.

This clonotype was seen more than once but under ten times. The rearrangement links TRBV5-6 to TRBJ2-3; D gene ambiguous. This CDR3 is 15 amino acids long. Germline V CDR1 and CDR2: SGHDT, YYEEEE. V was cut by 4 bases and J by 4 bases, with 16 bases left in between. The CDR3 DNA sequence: TGTGCCAGCAGCATGACCCCCAGGTCCCCAGATACGCAGTATTTT. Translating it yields CASSMTPRSPDTQYF.

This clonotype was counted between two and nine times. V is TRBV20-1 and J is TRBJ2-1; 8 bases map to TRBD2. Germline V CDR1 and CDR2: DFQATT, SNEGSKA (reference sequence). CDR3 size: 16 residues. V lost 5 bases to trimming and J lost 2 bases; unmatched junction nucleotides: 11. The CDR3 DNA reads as TGCAGTGCTTATCTCTCGAGCGGGAGAGCCTACAATGAGCAGTTCTTC. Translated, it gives CSAYLSSGRAYNEQFF.

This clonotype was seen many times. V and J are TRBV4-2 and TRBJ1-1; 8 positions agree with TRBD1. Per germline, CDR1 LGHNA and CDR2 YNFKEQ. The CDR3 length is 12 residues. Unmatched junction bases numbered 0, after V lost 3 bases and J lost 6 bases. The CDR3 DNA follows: TGTGCCAGCAGCCAGACAGGGGCTGAAGCTTTCTTT. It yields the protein CASSQTGAEAFF.

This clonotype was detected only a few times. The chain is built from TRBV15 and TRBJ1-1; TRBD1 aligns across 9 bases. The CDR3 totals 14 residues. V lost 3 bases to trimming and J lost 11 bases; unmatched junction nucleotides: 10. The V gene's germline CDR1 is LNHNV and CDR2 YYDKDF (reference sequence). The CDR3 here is CATSRAGTGFSAFF. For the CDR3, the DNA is TGTGCCACCAGCAGGGCCGGGACAGGGTTTTCGGCTTTCTTT.

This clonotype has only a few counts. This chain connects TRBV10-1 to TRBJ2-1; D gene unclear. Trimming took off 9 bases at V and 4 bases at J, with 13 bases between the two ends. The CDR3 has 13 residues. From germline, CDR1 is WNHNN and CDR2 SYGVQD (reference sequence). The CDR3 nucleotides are TGCGCCAGTGGATCAGGACCGTACAATGAGCAGTTCTTC. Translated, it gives CASGSGPYNEQFF.

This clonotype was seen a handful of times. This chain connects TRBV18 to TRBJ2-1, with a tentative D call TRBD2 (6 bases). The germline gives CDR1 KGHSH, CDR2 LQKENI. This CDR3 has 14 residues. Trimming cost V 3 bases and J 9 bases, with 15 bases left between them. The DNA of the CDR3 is TGTGCCAGCTCACCCTGGTCGGGAGTCCTTGAGCAGTTCTTC. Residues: CASSPWSGVLEQFF.

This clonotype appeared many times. The CDR3 nucleotides are TGCAGCGGGGGGGACCCCGAGGGGGAGCTGTTTTTT. It codes for CSGGDPEGELFF. The J gene is TRBJ2-2, the V gene TRBV29-1, with D possibly being TRBD2 (6 bases). The CDR3 loop spans 12 amino acids. V gave up 7 bases and J gave up 8 bases, with 14 bases separating them. The germline gives CDR1 SQVTM, CDR2 ANQGSEA.

CDR3 sequence reads: CASSPRRAGGVSGANVLTF. In DNA, the CDR3 is TGTGCCAGCTCCCCCCGGAGGGCAGGGGGAGTATCTGGGGCCAACGTCCTGACTTTC. The rearrangement links TRBV18 to TRBJ2-6; D perhaps matches TRBD1 (7 bases). The CDR3 spans 19 residues. Germline assignment: CDR1 KGHSH and CDR2 LQKENI. V was shortened by 6 bases and J by 1 base, with 22 bases between the two germline ends.

The CDR3 DNA follows: TGCAGTGCAATCCCCGGGGCTGGGGCTGAGACCCAGTACTTC. Translated, it gives CSAIPGAGAETQYF. The chain combines TRBV20-1 with TRBJ2-5; D possibly matches TRBD1 or TRBD2 (5 bases each). This CDR3 has 14 residues. Germline V lookup: CDR1 DFQATT, CDR2 SNEGSKA (reference sequence). The V and J ends lost 6 bases and 5 bases respectively, with 19 bases between them.

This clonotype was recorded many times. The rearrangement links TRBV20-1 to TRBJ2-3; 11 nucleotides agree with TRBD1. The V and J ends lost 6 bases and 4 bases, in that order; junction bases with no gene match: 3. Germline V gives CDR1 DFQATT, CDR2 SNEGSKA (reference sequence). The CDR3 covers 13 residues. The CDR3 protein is CSAGQGASDTQYF. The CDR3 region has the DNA TGCAGTGCCGGACAGGGGGCTTCAGATACGCAGTATTTT.

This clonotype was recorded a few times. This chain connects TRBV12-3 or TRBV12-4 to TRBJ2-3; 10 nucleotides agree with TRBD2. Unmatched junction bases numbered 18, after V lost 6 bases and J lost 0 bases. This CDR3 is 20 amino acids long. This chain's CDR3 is CASSRTRPGTSEASTDTQYF. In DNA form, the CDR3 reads TGTGCCAGCAGCCGCACCAGACCTGGGACTAGCGAGGCTAGCACAGATACGCAGTATTTT.

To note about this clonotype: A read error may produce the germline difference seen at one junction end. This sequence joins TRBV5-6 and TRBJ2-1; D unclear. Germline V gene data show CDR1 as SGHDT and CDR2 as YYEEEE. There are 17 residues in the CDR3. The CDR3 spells CAISFLGAGNSYNEQFF. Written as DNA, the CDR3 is TGTGCCATCAGCTTCCTTGGAGCTGGTAACTCCTACAATGAGCAGTTCTTC.

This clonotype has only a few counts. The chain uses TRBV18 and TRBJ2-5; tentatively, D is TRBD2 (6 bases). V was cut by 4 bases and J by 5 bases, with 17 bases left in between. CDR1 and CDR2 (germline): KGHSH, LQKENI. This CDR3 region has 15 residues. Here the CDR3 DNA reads TGTGCCAGCTCACGGACGACTAGTATCGGGGAGACCCAGTACTTC. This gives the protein CASSRTTSIGETQYF.

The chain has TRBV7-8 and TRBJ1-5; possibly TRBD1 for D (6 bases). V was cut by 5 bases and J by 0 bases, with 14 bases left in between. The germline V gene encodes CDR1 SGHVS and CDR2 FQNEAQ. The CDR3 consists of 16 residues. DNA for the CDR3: TGTGCCAGCAGCGTATACAGGGAGGATAGCAATCAGCCCCAGCATTTT. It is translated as CASSVYREDSNQPQHF.

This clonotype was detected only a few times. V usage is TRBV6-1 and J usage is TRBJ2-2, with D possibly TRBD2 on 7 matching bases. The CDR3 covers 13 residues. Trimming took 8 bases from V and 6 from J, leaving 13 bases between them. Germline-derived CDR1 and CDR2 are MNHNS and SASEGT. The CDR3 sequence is CASETRGPGELFF. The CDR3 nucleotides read TGTGCCAGCGAGACGCGGGGGCCCGGGGAGCTGTTTTTT.

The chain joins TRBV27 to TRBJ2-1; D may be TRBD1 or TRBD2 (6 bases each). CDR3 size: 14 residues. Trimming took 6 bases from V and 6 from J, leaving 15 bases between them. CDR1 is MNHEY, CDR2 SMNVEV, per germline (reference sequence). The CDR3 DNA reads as TGTGCCAGCAGATTAGGGGGGCCGGGCAATGAGCAGTTCTTC. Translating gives CASRLGGPGNEQFF.

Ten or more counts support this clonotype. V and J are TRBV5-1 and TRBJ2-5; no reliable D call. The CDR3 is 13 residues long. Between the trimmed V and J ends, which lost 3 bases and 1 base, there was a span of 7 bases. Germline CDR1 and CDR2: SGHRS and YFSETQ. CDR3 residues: CASSSDPQETQYF. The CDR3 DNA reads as TGCGCCAGCAGCTCAGATCCCCAAGAGACCCAGTACTTC. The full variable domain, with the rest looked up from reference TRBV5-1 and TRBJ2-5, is KAGVTQTPRYLIKTRGQQVTLSCSPISGHRSVSWYQQTPGQGLQFLFEYFSETQRNKGNFPGRFSGRQFSNSRSEMNVSTLELGDSALYLCASSSDPQETQYFGPGTRLLVL.

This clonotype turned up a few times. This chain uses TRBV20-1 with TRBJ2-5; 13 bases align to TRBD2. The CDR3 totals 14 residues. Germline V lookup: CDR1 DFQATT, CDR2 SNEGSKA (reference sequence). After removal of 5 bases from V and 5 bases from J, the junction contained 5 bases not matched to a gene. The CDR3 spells CSAELAGGLETQYF. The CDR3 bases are TGCAGTGCTGAACTAGCGGGAGGGTTGGAGACCCAGTACTTC.

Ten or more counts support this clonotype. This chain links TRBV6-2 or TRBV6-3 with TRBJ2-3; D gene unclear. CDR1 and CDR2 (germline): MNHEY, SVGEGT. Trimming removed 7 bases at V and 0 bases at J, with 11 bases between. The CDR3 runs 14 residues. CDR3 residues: CASNPTRSTDTQYF. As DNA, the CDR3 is TGTGCCAGCAACCCGACCCGGAGCACAGATACGCAGTATTTT.

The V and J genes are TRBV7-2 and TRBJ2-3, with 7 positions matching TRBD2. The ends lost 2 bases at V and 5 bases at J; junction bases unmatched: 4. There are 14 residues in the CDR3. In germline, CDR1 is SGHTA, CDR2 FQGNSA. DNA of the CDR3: TGTGCCAGCAGCTTACAGCGGGGCCAAGATACGCAGTATTTT. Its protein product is CASSLQRGQDTQYF.

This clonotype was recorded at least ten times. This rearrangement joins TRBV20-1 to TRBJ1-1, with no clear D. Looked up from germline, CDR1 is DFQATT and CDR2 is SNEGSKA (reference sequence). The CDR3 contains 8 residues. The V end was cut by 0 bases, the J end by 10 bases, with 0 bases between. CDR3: CSAREAFF. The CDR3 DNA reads TGCAGTGCTAGAGAAGCTTTCTTT.

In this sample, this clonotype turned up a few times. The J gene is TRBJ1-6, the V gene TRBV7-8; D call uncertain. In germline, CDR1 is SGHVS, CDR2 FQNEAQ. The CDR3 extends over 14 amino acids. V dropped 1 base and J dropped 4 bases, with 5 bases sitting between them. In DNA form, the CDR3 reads TGTGCCAGCAGCTTAGACCGGTATAATTCACCCCTCCACTTT. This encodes CASSLDRYNSPLHF.